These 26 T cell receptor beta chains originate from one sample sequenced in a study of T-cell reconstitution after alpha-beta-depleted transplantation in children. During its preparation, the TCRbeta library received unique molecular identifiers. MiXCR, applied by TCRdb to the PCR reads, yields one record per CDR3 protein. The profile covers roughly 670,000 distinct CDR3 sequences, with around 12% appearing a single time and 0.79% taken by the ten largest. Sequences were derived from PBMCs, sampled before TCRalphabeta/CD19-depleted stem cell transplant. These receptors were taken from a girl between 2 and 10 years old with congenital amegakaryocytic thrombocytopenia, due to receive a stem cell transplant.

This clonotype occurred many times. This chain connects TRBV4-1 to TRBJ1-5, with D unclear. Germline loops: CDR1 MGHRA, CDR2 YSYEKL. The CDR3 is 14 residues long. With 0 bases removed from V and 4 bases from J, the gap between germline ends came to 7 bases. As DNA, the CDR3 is TGCGCCAGCAGCCAAGAACAGACTAATCAGCCCCAGCATTTT. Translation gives CASSQEQTNQPQHF.

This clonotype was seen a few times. The CDR3 nucleotides read TGCGCCAGCAGCCAAATAACGACAGGGCCCCTCTTCGAGCAGTACTTC. This translates into CASSQITTGPLFEQYF. This chain uses TRBV4-1 with TRBJ2-7; 7 nucleotides agree with TRBD1. The V segment lost 2 bases and the J segment 6 bases; nucleotides outside the gene matches: 13. The germline V gene encodes CDR1 MGHRA and CDR2 YSYEKL. The length of the CDR3 is 16 residues.

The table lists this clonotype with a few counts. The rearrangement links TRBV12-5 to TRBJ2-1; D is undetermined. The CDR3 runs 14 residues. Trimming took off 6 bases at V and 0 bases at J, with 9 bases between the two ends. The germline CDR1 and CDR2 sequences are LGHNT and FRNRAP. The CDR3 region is CASGPPTSYNEQFF. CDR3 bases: TGTGCTAGTGGCCCACCGACCTCCTACAATGAGCAGTTCTTC.

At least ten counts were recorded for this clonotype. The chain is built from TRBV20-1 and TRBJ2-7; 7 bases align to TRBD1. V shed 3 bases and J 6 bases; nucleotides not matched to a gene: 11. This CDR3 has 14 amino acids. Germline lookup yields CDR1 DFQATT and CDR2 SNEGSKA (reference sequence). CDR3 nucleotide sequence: TGCAGTGCTAGCGGAGAGGGACAGTTGGGCGAGCAGTACTTC. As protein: CSASGEGQLGEQYF.

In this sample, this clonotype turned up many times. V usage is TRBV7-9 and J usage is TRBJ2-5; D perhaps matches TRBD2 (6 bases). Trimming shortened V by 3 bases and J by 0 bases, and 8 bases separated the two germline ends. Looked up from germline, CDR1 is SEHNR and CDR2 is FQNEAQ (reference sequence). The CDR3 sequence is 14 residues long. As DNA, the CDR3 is TGTGCCAGCAGCTTGGCGGGGAACCAAGAGACCCAGTACTTC. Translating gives CASSLAGNQETQYF. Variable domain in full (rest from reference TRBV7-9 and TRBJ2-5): DTGVSQNPRHKITKRGQNVTFRCDPISEHNRLYWYRQTLGQGPEFLTYFQNEAQLEKSRLLSDRFSAERPKGSFSTLEIQRTEQGDSAMYLCASSLAGNQETQYFGPGTRLLVL.

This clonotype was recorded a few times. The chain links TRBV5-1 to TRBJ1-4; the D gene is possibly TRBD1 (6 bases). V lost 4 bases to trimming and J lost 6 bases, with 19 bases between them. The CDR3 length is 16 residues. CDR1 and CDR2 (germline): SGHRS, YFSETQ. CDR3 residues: CASSPGNREGDEKLFF. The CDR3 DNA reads TGCGCCAGCAGCCCAGGAAACAGGGAAGGTGATGAAAAACTGTTTTTT.

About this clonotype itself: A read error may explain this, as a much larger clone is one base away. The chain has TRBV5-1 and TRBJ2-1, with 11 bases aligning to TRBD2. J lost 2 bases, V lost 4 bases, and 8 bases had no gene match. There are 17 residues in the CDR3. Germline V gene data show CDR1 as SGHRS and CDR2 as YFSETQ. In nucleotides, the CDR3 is TGCGCCAGCAGCCACCCACTAGCGGGAGTCCCCTACAATGAGCAGTTCTTC. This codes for CASSHPLAGVPYNEQFF.

DNA for the CDR3: TGTGCCAGCAGCTCGGAGGGGACTAGCGGGATTCTTGCCACAGATACGCAGTATTTT. This gives the protein CASSSEGTSGILATDTQYF. This chain joins TRBV7-6 and TRBJ2-3; 13 positions agree with TRBD2. The V segment lost 4 bases and the J segment 2 bases; nucleotides outside the gene matches: 12. The CDR3 sequence is 19 residues long. Germline loops: CDR1 SGHVS, CDR2 FNYEAQ.

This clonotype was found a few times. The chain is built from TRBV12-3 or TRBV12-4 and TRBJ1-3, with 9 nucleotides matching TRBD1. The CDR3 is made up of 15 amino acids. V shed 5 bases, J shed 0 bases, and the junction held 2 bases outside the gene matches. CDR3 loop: CASSRTGVSGNTIYF. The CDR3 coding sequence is TGTGCCAGCAGTAGGACAGGGGTCTCTGGAAACACCATATATTTT.

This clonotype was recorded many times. CDR3 in amino acids: CASTMRGASTGELFF. The CDR3, as DNA: TGTGCCAGCACCATGAGGGGGGCTAGCACCGGGGAGCTGTTTTTT. The chain has TRBV12-3 or TRBV12-4 and TRBJ2-2; either TRBD1 or TRBD2 may supply D (6 bases each). V was clipped by 7 bases and J by 4 bases, with 16 bases between them. CDR3 length: 15 residues.

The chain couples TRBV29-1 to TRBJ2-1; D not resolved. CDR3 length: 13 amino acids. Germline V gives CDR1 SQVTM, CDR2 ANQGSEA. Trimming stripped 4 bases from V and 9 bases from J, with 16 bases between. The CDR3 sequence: CSVVRTINSEQFF. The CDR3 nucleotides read TGCAGCGTTGTGAGAACAATTAATAGTGAGCAGTTCTTC.

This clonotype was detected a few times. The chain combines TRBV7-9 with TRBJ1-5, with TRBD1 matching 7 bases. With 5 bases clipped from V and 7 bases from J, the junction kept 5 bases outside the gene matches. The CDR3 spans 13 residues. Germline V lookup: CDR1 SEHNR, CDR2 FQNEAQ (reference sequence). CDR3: CASSQGGRQPQHF. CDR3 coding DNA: TGTGCCAGCAGCCAAGGGGGCAGACAGCCCCAGCATTTT.

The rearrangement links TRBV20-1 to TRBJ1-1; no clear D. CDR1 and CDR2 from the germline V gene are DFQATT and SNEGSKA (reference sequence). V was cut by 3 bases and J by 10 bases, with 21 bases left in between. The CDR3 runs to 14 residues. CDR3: CSARMYRSYVGAFF. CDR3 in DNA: TGCAGTGCTAGGATGTACAGATCCTACGTTGGAGCTTTCTTT.

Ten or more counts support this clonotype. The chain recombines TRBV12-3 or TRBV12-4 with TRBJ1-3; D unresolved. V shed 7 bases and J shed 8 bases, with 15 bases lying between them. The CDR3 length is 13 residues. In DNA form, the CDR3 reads TGTGCCAGCACCCTGGCCCTTGGCGACACCATATATTTT. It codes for CASTLALGDTIYF.

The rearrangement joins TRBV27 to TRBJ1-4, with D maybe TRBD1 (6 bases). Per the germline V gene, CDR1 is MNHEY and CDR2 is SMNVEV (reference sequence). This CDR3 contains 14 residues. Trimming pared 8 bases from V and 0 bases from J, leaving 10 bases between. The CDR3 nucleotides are TGTGCCAGCCGGGACATAGCAACTAATGAAAAACTGTTTTTT. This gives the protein CASRDIATNEKLFF.

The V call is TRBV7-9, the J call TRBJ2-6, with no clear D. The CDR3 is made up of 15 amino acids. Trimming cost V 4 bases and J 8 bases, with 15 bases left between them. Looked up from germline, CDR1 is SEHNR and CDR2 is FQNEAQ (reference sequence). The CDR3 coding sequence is TGTGCCAGCAGCTCCGCGACTGACCCCCCCAACGTCCTGACTTTC. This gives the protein CASSSATDPPNVLTF. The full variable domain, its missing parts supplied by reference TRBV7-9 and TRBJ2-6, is DTGVSQNPRHKITKRGQNVTFRCDPISEHNRLYWYRQTLGQGPEFLTYFQNEAQLEKSRLLSDRFSAERPKGSFSTLEIQRTEQGDSAMYLCASSSATDPPNVLTFGAGSRLTVL.

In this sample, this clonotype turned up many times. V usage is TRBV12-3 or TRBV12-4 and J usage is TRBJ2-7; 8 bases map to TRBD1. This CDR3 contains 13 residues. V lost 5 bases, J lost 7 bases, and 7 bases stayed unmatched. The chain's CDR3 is CASSHQTGVEQYF. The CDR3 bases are TGTGCCAGCAGTCACCAGACAGGGGTTGAGCAGTACTTC.

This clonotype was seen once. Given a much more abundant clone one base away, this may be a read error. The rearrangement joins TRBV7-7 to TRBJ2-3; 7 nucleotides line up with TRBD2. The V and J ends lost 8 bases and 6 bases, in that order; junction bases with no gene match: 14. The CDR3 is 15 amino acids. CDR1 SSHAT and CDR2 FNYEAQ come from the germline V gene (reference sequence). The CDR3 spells CASQGGTGGGDTQYF. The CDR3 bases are TGTGCCAGCCAAGGTGGAACGGGAGGAGGGGATACGCAGTATTTT.

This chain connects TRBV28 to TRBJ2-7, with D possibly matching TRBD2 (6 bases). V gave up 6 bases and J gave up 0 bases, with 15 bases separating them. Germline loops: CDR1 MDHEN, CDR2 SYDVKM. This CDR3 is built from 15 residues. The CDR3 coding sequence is TGTGCCAGCAGACGGACCCTCGGGAGCTCCTACGAGCAGTACTTC. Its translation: CASRRTLGSSYEQYF.

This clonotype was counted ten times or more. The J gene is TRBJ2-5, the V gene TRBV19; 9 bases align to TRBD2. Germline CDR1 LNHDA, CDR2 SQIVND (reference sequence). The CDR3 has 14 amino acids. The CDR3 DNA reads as TGTGCTTTGCGACTAGCGGCTACCCGAGAGACCCAGTACTTC. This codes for CALRLAATRETQYF.

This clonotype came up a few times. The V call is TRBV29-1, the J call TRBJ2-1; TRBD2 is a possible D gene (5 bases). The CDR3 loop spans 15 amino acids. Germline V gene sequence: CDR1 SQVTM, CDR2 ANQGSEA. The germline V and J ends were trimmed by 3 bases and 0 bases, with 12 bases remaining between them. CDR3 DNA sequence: TGCAGCGTTGAGTTTGGTGGGAGCTCCTACAATGAGCAGTTCTTC. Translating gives CSVEFGGSSYNEQFF.

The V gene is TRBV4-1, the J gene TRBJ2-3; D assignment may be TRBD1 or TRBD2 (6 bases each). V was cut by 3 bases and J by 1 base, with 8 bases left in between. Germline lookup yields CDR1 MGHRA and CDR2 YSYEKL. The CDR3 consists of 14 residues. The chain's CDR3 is CASSQEGGTDTQYF. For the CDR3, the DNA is TGCGCCAGCAGCCAGGAGGGGGGCACAGATACGCAGTATTTT.

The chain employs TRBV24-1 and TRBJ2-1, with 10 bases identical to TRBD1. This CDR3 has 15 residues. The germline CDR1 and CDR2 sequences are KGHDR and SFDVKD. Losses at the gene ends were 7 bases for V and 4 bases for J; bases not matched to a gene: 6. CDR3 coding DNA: TGTGCCACCAGGACCGGGACAGGGGATTACAATGAGCAGTTCTTC. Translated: CATRTGTGDYNEQFF.

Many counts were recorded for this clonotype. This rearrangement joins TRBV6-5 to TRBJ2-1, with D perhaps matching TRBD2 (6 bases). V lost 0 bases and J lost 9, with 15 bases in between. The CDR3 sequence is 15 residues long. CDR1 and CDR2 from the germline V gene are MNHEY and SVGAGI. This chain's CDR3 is CASSYSSGGGSEQFF. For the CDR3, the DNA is TGTGCCAGCAGTTACTCCTCCGGGGGTGGGAGTGAGCAGTTCTTC.

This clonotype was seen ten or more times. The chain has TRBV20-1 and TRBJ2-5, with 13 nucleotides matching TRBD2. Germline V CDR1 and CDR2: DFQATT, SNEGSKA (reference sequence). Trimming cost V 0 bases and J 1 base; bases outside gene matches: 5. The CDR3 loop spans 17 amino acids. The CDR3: CSARDLGLAGIQETQYF. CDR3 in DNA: TGCAGTGCTAGAGATTTGGGACTAGCGGGGATCCAAGAGACCCAGTACTTC.

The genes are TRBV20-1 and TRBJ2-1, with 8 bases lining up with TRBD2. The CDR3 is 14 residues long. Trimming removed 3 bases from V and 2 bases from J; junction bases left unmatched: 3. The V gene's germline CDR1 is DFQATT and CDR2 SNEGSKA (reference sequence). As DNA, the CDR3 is TGCAGTGCTAGTGCACTAGCGGCCTACAATGAGCAGTTCTTC. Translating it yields CSASALAAYNEQFF.